This passage covers 29 T cell receptor beta chains from one sample sequenced in a study of human T cells and chemical hapten exposure. TCRdb re-called the RACE reads through MiXCR, storing one row per CDR3 protein. The table includes 55,000 to 85,000 distinct CDR3 sequences, about 9.1% detected once. As to time point: patch test 1, 2 weeks after DPC sensitization. Documented treatment: therapeutic diphenylcyclopropenone sensitization with weekly scalp DPC. Material: whole blood, obtained in connection with sensitization to the hapten diphenylcyclopropenone (DPC). The receptors derive from a woman aged 40-49 years with alopecia areata. Some clones in this sample may be carry-over from other donors' samples.

CDR3 residues: CAISESLGPGSPLHF. The CDR3 nucleotides read TGTGCCATCAGTGAGTCCCTAGGGCCGGGGTCACCCCTCCACTTT. The V and J genes are TRBV10-3 and TRBJ1-6; D gene ambiguous. Germline lookup yields CDR1 ENHRY and CDR2 SYGVKD. The CDR3 loop spans 15 amino acids. Trimming stripped 0 bases from V and 10 bases from J, with 13 bases between.

At least ten counts were recorded for this clonotype. V and J are TRBV7-6 and TRBJ2-7; perhaps TRBD2 as D (6 bases). This CDR3 spans 12 amino acids. Germline V gene data show CDR1 as SGHVS and CDR2 as FNYEAQ. The V end was cut by 3 bases, the J end by 6 bases, with 9 bases between. The CDR3 DNA reads as TGTGCCAGCAGCTTTACGCGGGGCGAGCAGTACTTC. Translated: CASSFTRGEQYF.

There are many counts of this clonotype. The CDR3 here is CASTQGTGGWTEAFF. CDR3 coding DNA: TGTGCCAGCACCCAAGGGACAGGGGGTTGGACTGAAGCTTTCTTT. The V and J genes are TRBV7-9 and TRBJ1-1; 11 nucleotides line up with TRBD1. Unmatched junction bases numbered 9, after V lost 7 bases and J lost 5 bases. This CDR3 region has 15 residues. Germline CDR1 reads SEHNR; CDR2 reads FQNEAQ (reference sequence).

This clonotype was seen ten or more times. The chain couples TRBV4-2 to TRBJ1-1; D not resolved. The CDR3 length is 12 residues. V lost 4 bases and J 5 bases, leaving 8 bases between the germline ends. Looked up from germline, CDR1 is LGHNA and CDR2 is YNFKEQ. CDR3 region: CASSLWGTEAFF. DNA of the CDR3: TGTGCCAGCAGCCTTTGGGGTACTGAAGCTTTCTTT.

V usage is TRBV2 and J usage is TRBJ2-3, with 12 bases identical to TRBD2. This CDR3 region has 13 residues. Germline values: CDR1 SNHLY, CDR2 FYNNEI. V dropped 8 bases and J dropped 6; count of bases not matched to a gene: 3. In DNA form, the CDR3 reads TGTGCCAGCGGACTAGCGGGGTTGGATACGCAGTATTTT. This encodes CASGLAGLDTQYF.

This clonotype was observed many times. The chain joins TRBV27 to TRBJ2-1, with D possibly being TRBD1 or TRBD2 (5 bases each). Germline V gives CDR1 MNHEY, CDR2 SMNVEV (reference sequence). The CDR3 is 15 residues long. Trimming cost V 0 bases and J 7 bases, with 13 bases left between them. This CDR3 reads CASSLSGTPRNEQFF. CDR3 coding DNA: TGTGCCAGCAGTTTATCCGGGACCCCGAGGAATGAGCAGTTCTTC.

This chain uses TRBV5-5 with TRBJ1-1; D perhaps matches TRBD1 (6 bases). Between the trimmed V and J ends, which lost 2 bases and 1 base, there was a span of 9 bases. Germline-derived CDR1 and CDR2 are SGHKS and YYEKEE (reference sequence). The CDR3 has 14 amino acids. Here the CDR3 DNA reads TGTGCCAGCAGCTTCGGACAGCCGAACACTGAAGCTTTCTTT. It translates to CASSFGQPNTEAFF.

This clonotype was picked up many times. This chain connects TRBV19 to TRBJ1-2; 8 bases fit TRBD1. The CDR3 spans 14 residues. Germline-derived CDR1 and CDR2 are LNHDA and SQIVND (reference sequence). The V segment lost 5 bases and the J segment 5 bases; nucleotides outside the gene matches: 7. The DNA for the CDR3 is TGTGCCAGTAGTCCGGGACAGGTCTTTTATGGCTACACCTTC. This codes for CASSPGQVFYGYTF. Looking up the rest from reference TRBV19 and TRBJ1-2 gives the full variable domain: DGGITQSPKYLFRKEGQNVTLSCEQNLNHDAMYWYRQDPGQGLRLIYYSQIVNDFQKGDIAEGYSVSREKKESFPLTVTSAQKNPTAFYLCASSPGQVFYGYTFGSGTRLTVV.

This clonotype was detected ten times or more. The J gene is TRBJ1-1, the V gene TRBV6-5, with TRBD1 matching over 9 bases. The germline V gene encodes CDR1 MNHEY and CDR2 SVGAGI. The V segment lost 3 bases and the J segment 11 bases; nucleotides outside the gene matches: 16. The CDR3 loop spans 16 amino acids. CDR3 DNA: TGTGCCAGCAGTTATCTAACCGGGACAGGGAAACCGCGGGCTTTCTTT. Its protein is CASSYLTGTGKPRAFF.

The rearrangement joins TRBV20-1 to TRBJ1-6, with no clear D. V shed 3 bases and J shed 4 bases, with 13 bases lying between them. Looked up from germline, CDR1 is DFQATT and CDR2 is SNEGSKA (reference sequence). The CDR3 covers 15 residues. In nucleotides, the CDR3 is TGCAGTGCTAGCCCCGGGCGTGTTTATAATTCACCCCTCCACTTT. It codes for CSASPGRVYNSPLHF.

This clonotype was picked up many times. The genes are TRBV7-9 and TRBJ1-5; D gene uncertain. CDR1 is SEHNR, CDR2 FQNEAQ, per germline (reference sequence). The CDR3 is made up of 14 amino acids. The ends were cut back, 5 bases at V and 4 bases at J, with 12 bases in the middle. The CDR3 region has the DNA TGTGCCAGCAGCCCCCAGTCGGGGAATCAGCCCCAGCATTTT. Its protein is CASSPQSGNQPQHF.

This clonotype was seen repeatedly, ten times or more. The CDR3 region is CASSQEPRVGYGYTF. CDR3 nucleotides: TGCGCCAGCAGCCAAGAGCCGCGAGTGGGCTATGGCTACACCTTC. The rearrangement links TRBV4-3 to TRBJ1-2; D gene ambiguous. Trimming removed 0 bases at V and 4 bases at J, with 12 bases between. This CDR3 is 15 amino acids long. CDR1 is LGHNA and CDR2 is YSLEER in the germline V gene.

This clonotype was seen repeatedly, ten times or more. The chain carries TRBV19 and TRBJ1-5, with D perhaps matching TRBD1 (6 bases). Trimming took off 4 bases at V and 3 bases at J, with 13 bases between the two ends. Germline CDR1 and CDR2: LNHDA and SQIVND (reference sequence). This CDR3 has 15 amino acids. The CDR3 loop is CASSSWGQYNQPQHF. CDR3 DNA sequence: TGTGCCAGTAGTAGTTGGGGGCAATACAATCAGCCCCAGCATTTT.

This chain joins TRBV29-1 and TRBJ1-2; a possible D gene is TRBD1 (6 bases). This CDR3 spans 12 amino acids. V shed 7 bases and J shed 0 bases, with 9 bases lying between them. CDR1 and CDR2 from the germline V gene are SQVTM and ANQGSEA. CDR3 coding DNA: TGCAGCGGAGGGACACCTAACTATGGCTACACCTTC. Its translation: CSGGTPNYGYTF.

The rearrangement joins TRBV4-3 to TRBJ1-4; 8 nucleotides match TRBD1. The CDR3 covers 16 residues. Germline CDR1 is LGHNA and CDR2 is YSLEER. J gave up 4 bases and V 4 bases, and 8 bases lay outside the gene matches. In nucleotides, the CDR3 is TGCGCCAGCAGCCCGGACCCCGACAGGGGTAATGAAAAACTGTTTTTT. It specifies CASSPDPDRGNEKLFF.

The gene calls are TRBV11-2 and TRBJ1-3; 7 positions match TRBD1. Per the germline V gene, CDR1 is SGHAT and CDR2 is FQNNGV. J was trimmed by 0 bases and V by 2 bases; bases with no gene match: 7. The CDR3 has 17 amino acids. For the CDR3, the DNA is TGTGCCAGCAGCTTAAGACAGGGACGAAGCTCTGGAAACACCATATATTTT. It codes for CASSLRQGRSSGNTIYF.

This chain connects TRBV7-9 to TRBJ1-1; no reliable D call. V was clipped by 5 bases and J by 1 base, with 14 bases between them. The CDR3 consists of 15 residues. Germline V CDR1 and CDR2: SEHNR, FQNEAQ (reference sequence). The CDR3 loop reads CASSRVAMENTEAFF. The DNA for the CDR3 is TGTGCCAGCAGCCGCGTCGCAATGGAGAACACTGAAGCTTTCTTT.

The chain combines TRBV7-2 with TRBJ2-3, with 7 nucleotides matching TRBD1. V was clipped by 5 bases and J by 6 bases; unmatched bases: 2. Germline CDR1 and CDR2: SGHTA and FQGNSA. The CDR3 covers 12 residues. The chain's CDR3 is CASSPQGDTQYF. The CDR3 nucleotides are TGTGCCAGCAGCCCACAGGGGGATACGCAGTATTTT.

This clonotype has ten or more counts. The J gene is TRBJ1-1, the V gene TRBV7-8, with a possible D match to TRBD1 (5 bases). The CDR3 is 17 residues long. Trimming removed 1 base at V and 0 bases at J, with 15 bases between. Germline assignment: CDR1 SGHVS and CDR2 FQNEAQ. CDR3 nucleotide sequence: TGTGCCAGCAGCTTAGTAGGCCAGGGAATCATGAACACTGAAGCTTTCTTT. It is translated as CASSLVGQGIMNTEAFF.

This chain uses TRBV3-1 with TRBJ1-1; a weak D match, TRBD1 (5 bases). The CDR3 loop spans 14 amino acids. Trimming pared 1 base from V and 4 bases from J, leaving 10 bases between. Germline lookup yields CDR1 LGHDT and CDR2 YNNKEL (reference sequence). CDR3 protein: CASSQGGVGTEAFF. DNA of the CDR3: TGTGCCAGCAGCCAAGGAGGGGTAGGCACTGAAGCTTTCTTT.

This clonotype came up many times. The rearrangement joins TRBV27 to TRBJ2-2, with D possibly TRBD1 on 6 matching bases. Trimming took 6 bases from V and 7 from J, leaving 15 bases between them. The length of the CDR3 is 14 residues. The germline gives CDR1 MNHEY, CDR2 SMNVEV (reference sequence). DNA of the CDR3: TGTGCCAGCAGCCCAGGGGTGGCTGACGGGGAGCTGTTTTTT. Encoded protein: CASSPGVADGELFF.

This clonotype was counted ten times or more. V is TRBV12-3 or TRBV12-4 and J is TRBJ1-2; D remains unclear. V lost 4 bases to trimming and J lost 3 bases, with 12 bases between them. The CDR3 is 14 amino acids. The chain's CDR3 is CASSSTNRDYGYTF. The CDR3 bases are TGTGCCAGCAGTTCGACAAACCGGGACTATGGCTACACCTTC.

This clonotype has ten or more counts. The chain joins TRBV6-6 to TRBJ2-7; D not resolved. From germline, CDR1 is MNHNY and CDR2 SVGAGI (reference sequence). The V end lost 8 bases, the J end lost 3 bases, and 11 bases lay between the germline ends. The CDR3 contains 12 residues. CDR3 residues: CASSQGRYEQYF. The CDR3 DNA sequence: TGTGCCAGCTCCCAAGGGCGCTACGAGCAGTACTTC.

This clonotype was counted a single time. A much larger clone sits a single nucleotide away, making a read error possible. The chain carries TRBV20-1 and TRBJ1-5; 10 nucleotides agree with TRBD1. The CDR3 sequence is 17 residues long. Germline CDR1 reads DFQATT; CDR2 reads SNEGSKA (reference sequence). CDR3 bases: TGCAGTGCTAGAGATTACACCGGGACAGGGGACAATCAGCCCCGGCATTTT. As protein: CSARDYTGTGDNQPRHF.

This clonotype was detected ten times or more. V and J are TRBV16 and TRBJ1-2; 9 bases agree with TRBD1. The CDR3 has 17 residues. From germline, CDR1 is KGHSY and CDR2 FQNENV. J gave up 7 bases and V 4 bases, and 16 bases lay outside the gene matches. The CDR3 loop reads CASSPQGRGGTGSGYTF. Written as DNA, the CDR3 is TGTGCCAGCAGCCCCCAAGGGAGAGGCGGGACAGGGTCTGGCTACACCTTC.

The sample holds many counts of this clonotype. The chain is built from TRBV24-1 and TRBJ2-1; a possible D gene is TRBD1 (5 bases). CDR1 and CDR2 (germline): KGHDR, SFDVKD. V dropped 1 base and J dropped 7 bases, with 13 bases sitting between them. This CDR3 comprises 15 residues. CDR3 coding DNA: TGTGCCACCAGTGATTTAGGTCAGGGTTGGAATGAGCAGTTCTTC. Translated, it gives CATSDLGQGWNEQFF.

The chain employs TRBV9 and TRBJ2-2, with a weak D call TRBD1 (6 bases). The V end lost 1 base, the J end lost 0 bases, and 10 bases lay between the germline ends. The CDR3 loop spans 16 amino acids. Germline V gene data show CDR1 as SGDLS and CDR2 as YYNGEE. CDR3 region: CASSVMWTANTGELFF. CDR3 nucleotides: TGTGCCAGCAGCGTAATGTGGACAGCGAACACCGGGGAGCTGTTTTTT.

This rearrangement joins TRBV28 to TRBJ2-5; TRBD1 aligns across 10 bases. Losses at the gene ends were 4 bases for V and 5 bases for J; bases not matched to a gene: 7. Germline CDR1 is MDHEN and CDR2 is SYDVKM. The CDR3 is made up of 15 amino acids. The CDR3 sequence: CASSSGQGLEETQYF. The CDR3 DNA reads as TGTGCCAGCAGTTCGGGACAGGGGTTGGAGGAGACCCAGTACTTC.

This clonotype has ten or more counts. Here the CDR3 DNA reads TGTGCCAGCAGCTTTATGTCCAGCCGTTACAATGAGCAGTTCTTC. It specifies CASSFMSSRYNEQFF. The J gene is TRBJ2-1, the V gene TRBV5-5; unclear D gene. V shed 2 bases and J shed 4 bases, with 13 bases lying between them. Germline V lookup: CDR1 SGHKS, CDR2 YYEKEE (reference sequence). This CDR3 spans 15 amino acids.